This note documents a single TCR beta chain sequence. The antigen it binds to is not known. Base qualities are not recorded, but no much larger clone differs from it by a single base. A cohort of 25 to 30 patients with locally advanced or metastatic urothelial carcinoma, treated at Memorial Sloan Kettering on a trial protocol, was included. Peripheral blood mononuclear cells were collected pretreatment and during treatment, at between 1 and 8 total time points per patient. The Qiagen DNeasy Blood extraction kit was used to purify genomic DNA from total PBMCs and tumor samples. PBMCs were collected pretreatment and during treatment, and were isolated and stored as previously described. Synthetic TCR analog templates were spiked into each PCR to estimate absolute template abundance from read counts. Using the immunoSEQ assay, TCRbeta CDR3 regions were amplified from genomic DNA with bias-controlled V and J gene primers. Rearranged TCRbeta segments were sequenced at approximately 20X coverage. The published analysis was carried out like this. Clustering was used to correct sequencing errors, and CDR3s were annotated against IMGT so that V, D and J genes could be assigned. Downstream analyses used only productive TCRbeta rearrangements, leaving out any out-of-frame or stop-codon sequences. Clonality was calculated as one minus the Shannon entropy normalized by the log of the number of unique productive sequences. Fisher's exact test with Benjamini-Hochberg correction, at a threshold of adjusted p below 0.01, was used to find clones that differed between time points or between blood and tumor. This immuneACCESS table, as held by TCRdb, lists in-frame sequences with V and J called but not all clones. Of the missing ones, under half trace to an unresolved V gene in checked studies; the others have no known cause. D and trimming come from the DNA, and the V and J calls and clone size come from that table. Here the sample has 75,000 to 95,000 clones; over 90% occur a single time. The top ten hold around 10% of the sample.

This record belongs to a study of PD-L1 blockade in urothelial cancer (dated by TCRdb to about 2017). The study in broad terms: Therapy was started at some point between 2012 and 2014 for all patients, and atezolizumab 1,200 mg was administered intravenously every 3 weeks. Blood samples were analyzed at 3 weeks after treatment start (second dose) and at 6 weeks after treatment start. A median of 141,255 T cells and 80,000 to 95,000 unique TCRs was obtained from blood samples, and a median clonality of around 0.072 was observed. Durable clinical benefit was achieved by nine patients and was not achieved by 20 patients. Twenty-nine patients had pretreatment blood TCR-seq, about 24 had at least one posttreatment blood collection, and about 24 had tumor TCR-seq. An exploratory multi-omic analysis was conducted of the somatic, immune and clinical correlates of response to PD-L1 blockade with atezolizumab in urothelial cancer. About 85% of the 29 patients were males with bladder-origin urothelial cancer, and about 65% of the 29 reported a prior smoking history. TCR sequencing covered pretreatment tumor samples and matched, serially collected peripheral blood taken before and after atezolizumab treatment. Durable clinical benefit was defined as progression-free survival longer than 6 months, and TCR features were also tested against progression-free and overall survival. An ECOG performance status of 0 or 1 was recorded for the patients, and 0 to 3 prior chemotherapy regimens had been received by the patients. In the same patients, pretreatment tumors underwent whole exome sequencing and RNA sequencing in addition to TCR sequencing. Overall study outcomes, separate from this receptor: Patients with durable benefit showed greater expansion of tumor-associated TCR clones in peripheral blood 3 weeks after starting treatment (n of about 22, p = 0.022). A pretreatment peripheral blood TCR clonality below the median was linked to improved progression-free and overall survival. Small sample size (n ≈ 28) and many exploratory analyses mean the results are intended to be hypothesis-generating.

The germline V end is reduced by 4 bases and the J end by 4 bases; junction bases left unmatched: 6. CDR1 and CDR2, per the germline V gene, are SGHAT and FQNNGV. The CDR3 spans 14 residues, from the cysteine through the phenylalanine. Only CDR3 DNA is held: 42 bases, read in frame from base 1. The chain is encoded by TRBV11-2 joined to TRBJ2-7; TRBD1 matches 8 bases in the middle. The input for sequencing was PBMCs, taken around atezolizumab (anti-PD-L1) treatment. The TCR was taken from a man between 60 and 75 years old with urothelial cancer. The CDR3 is CASSSQGGNYEQYF. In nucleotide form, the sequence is TGTGCCAGCAGCTCACAGGGGGGAAATTACGAGCAGTACTTC.